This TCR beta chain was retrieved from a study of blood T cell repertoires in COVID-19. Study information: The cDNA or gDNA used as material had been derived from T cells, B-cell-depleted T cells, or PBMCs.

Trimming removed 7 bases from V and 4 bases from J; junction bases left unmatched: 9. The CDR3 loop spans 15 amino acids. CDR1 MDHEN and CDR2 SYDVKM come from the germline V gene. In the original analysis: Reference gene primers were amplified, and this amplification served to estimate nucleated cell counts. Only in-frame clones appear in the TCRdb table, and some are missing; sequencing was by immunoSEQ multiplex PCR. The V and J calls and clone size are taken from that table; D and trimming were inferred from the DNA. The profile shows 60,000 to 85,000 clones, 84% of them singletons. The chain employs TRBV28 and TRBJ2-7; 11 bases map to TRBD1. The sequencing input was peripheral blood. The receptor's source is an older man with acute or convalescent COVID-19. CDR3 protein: CASNPPGQGEYEQYF. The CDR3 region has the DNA TGTGCCAGCAATCCTCCGGGACAGGGGGAATACGAGCAGTACTTC.